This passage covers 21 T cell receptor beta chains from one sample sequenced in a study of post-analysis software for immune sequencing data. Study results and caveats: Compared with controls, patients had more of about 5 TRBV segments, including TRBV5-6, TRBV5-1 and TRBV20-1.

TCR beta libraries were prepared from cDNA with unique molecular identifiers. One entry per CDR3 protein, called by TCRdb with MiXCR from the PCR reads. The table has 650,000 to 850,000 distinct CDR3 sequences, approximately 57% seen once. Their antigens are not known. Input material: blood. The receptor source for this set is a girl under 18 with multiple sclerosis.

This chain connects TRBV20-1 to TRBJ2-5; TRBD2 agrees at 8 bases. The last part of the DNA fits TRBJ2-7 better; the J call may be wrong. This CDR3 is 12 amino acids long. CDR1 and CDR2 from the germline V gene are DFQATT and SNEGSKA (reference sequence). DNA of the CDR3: TGCAGGGCCACGGGGGGGGCCTACGAGCAGTACTTC. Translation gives CRATGGAYEQYF.

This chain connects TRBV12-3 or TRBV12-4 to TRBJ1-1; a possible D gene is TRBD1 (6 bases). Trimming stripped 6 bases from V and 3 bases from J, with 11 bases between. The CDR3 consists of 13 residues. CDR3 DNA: TGTGCCAGCAGCTACAGGGCCGACACTGAAGCTTTCTTT. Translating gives CASSYRADTEAFF.

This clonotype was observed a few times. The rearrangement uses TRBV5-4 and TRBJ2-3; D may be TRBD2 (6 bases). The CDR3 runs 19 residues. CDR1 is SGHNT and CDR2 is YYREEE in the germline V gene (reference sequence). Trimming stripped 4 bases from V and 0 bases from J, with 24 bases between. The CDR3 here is CASSQPNIAEPSSTDTQYF. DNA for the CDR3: TGTGCCAGCAGCCAACCGAACATAGCGGAACCTTCTAGCACAGATACGCAGTATTTT. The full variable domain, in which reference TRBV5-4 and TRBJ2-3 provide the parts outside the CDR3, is ETGVTQSPTHLIKTRGQQVTLRCSSQSGHNTVSWYQQALGQGPQFIFQYYREEENGRGNFPPRFSGLQFPNYSSELNVNALELDDSALYLCASSQPNIAEPSSTDTQYFGPGTRLTVL.

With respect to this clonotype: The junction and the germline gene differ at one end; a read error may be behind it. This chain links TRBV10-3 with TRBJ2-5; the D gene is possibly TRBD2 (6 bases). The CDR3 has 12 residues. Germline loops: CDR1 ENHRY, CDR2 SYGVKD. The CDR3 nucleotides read TGTGTCATCAGTGAGTTCCCGGGAGAGCAGTACTTC. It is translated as CVISEFPGEQYF.

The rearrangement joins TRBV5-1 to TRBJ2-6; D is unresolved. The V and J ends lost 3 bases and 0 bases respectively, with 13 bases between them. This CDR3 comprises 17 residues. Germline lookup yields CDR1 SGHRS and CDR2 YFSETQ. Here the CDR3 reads CASSSELPTSGANVLTF. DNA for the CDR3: TGCGCCAGCAGCTCCGAACTTCCCACCTCTGGGGCCAACGTCCTGACTTTC.

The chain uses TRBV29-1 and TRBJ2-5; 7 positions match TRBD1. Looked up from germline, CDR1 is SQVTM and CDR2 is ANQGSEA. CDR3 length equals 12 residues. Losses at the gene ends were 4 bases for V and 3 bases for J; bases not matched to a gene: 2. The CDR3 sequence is CSVGGGEETQYF. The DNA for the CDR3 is TGCAGCGTTGGAGGGGGCGAAGAGACCCAGTACTTC.

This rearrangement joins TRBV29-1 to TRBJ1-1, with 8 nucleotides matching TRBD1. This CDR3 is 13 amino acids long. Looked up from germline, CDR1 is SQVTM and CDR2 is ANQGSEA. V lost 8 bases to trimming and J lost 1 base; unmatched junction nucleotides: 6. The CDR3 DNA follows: TGCAGCCACTCGACAGGGGCGAACACTGAAGCTTTCTTT. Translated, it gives CSHSTGANTEAFF. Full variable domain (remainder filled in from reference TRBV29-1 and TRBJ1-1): SAVISQKPSRDICQRGTSLTIQCQVDSQVTMMFWYRQQPGQSLTLIATANQGSEATYESGFVIDKFPISRPNLTFSTLTVSNMSPEDSSIYLCSHSTGANTEAFFGQGTRLTVV.

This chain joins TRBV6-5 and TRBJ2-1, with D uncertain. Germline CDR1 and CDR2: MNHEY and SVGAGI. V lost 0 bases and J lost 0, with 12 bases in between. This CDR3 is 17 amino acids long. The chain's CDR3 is CASSYSATRASYNEQFF. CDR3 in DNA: TGTGCCAGCAGTTACTCGGCAACCCGGGCCTCCTACAATGAGCAGTTCTTC.

The CDR3 sequence: CASMSRGAYEQYF. The CDR3 coding sequence is TGTGCCAGCATGTCGAGAGGGGCGTACGAGCAGTACTTC. The genes are TRBV6-5 and TRBJ2-7, with D perhaps given as TRBD1 or TRBD2 (5 bases each). V dropped 7 bases and J dropped 4 bases, with 14 bases sitting between them. This CDR3 has 13 amino acids. Germline CDR1 MNHEY, CDR2 SVGAGI.

The CDR3: CASSFPSVSSYEQYF. In nucleotides, the CDR3 is TGTGCCAGCAGCTTTCCTAGCGTAAGCTCCTACGAGCAGTACTTC. This sequence joins TRBV12-3 or TRBV12-4 and TRBJ2-7; TRBD2 is a possible D gene (6 bases). The ends were cut back, 6 bases at V and 0 bases at J, with 15 bases in the middle. This CDR3 contains 15 residues.

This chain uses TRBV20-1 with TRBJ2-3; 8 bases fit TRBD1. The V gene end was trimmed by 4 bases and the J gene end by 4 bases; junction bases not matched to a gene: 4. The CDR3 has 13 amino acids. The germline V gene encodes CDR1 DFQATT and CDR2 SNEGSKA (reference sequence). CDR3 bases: TGCAGTGCTACGCCAGGGGGCGCAGATACGCAGTATTTT. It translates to CSATPGGADTQYF.

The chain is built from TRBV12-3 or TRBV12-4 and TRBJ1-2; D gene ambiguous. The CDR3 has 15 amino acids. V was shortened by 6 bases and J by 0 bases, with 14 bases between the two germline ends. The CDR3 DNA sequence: TGTGCCAGCAGATACGGGAGTTCGGCTAACTATGGCTACACCTTC. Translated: CASRYGSSANYGYTF.

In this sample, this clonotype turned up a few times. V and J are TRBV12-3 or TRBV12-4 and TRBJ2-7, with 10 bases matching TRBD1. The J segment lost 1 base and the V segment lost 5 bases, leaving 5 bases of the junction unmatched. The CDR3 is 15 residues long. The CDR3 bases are TGTGCCAGCAGTGATCGGACAGGGGGATCCTACGAGCAGTACTTC. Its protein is CASSDRTGGSYEQYF.

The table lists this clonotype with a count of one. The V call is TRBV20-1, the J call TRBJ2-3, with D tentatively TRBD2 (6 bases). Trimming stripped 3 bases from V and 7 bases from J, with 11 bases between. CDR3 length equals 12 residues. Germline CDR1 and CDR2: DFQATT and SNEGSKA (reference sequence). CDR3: CSASGSLNTQYF. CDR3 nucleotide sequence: TGCAGTGCTAGCGGGAGTCTTAATACGCAGTATTTT.

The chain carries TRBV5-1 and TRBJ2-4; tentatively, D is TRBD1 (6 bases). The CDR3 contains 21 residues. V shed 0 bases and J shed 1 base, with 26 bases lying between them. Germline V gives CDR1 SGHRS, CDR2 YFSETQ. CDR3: CASSLGPKQGSLLGAKNIQYF. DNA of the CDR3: TGCGCCAGCAGCTTGGGCCCCAAACAGGGATCCCTTCTGGGGGCCAAAAACATTCAGTACTTC.

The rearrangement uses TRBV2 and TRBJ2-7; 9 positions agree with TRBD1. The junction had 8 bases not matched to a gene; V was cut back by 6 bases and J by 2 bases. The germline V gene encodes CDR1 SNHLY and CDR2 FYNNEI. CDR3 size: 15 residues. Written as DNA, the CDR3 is TGTGCCAGCAGACAACAGGGGGCGAAGACCTACGAGCAGTACTTC. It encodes CASRQQGAKTYEQYF.

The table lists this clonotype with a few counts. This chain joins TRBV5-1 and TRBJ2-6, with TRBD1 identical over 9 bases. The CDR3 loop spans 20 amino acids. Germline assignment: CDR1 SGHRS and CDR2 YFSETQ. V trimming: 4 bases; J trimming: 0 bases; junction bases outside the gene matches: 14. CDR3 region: CASSPGTGRFPLSGANVLTF. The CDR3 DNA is TGCGCCAGCAGCCCCGGGACAGGGAGGTTTCCCCTCTCTGGGGCCAACGTCCTGACTTTC. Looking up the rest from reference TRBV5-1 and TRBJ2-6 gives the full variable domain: KAGVTQTPRYLIKTRGQQVTLSCSPISGHRSVSWYQQTPGQGLQFLFEYFSETQRNKGNFPGRFSGRQFSNSRSEMNVSTLELGDSALYLCASSPGTGRFPLSGANVLTFGAGSRLTVL.

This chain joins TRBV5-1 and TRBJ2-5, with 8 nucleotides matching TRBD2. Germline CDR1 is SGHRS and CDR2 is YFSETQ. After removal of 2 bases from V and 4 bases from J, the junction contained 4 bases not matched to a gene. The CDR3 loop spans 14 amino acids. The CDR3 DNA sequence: TGCGCCAGCAGCTTCACGGGGGGGGGAGAGACCCAGTACTTC. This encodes CASSFTGGGETQYF.

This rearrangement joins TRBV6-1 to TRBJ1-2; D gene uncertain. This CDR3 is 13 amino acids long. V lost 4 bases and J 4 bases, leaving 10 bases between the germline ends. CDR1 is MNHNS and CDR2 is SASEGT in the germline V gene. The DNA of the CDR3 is TGTGCCAGCAGTGTCGAATGGAGCTATGGCTACACCTTC. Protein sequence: CASSVEWSYGYTF.

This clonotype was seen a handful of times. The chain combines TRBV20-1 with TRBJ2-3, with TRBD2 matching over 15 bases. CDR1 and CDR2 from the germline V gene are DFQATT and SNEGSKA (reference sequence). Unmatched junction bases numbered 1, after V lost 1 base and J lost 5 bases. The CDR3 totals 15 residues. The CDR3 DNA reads TGCAGTGCTAGAGGGACTAGCGGGGGGGGAGATACGCAGTATTTT. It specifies CSARGTSGGGDTQYF.

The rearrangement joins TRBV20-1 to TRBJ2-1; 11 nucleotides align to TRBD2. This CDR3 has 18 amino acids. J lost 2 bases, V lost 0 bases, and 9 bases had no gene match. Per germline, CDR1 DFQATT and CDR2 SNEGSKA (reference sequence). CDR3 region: CSARDRIAGGLAYNEQFF. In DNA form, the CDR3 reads TGCAGTGCTAGAGATCGGATAGCGGGAGGGCTTGCCTACAATGAGCAGTTCTTC.